A single sample gave rise to the 6 T cell receptor beta chains below, sequenced in a study of T cells in Graves' hyperthyroidism and ophthalmopathy. TCR beta CDR3 regions were amplified from RNA. Primed by the HTBI set, a first-round RT-PCR was run on the TCR CDR3. Each CDR3 protein gets one entry after TCRdb re-called the multiplex PCR reads with MiXCR. The repertoire has approximately 210,000 distinct CDR3 sequences, about a sixth of them found once; the top ten carry approximately 50%. Material for sequencing was blood. All receptors come from a man over 45 with Graves' hyperthyroidism.

This rearrangement joins TRBV7-2 to TRBJ2-1, with a tentative D call TRBD1 (6 bases). Between the trimmed V and J ends, which lost 2 bases and 0 bases, there was a span of 11 bases. Per germline, CDR1 SGHTA and CDR2 FQGNSA. The CDR3 is 16 amino acids. The CDR3 DNA is TGTGCCAGCAGCTTATATCAGGGGAGCTCCTACAATGAGCAGTTCTTC. It is translated as CASSLYQGSSYNEQFF.

The chain couples TRBV19 to TRBJ2-1; TRBD1 matches at 12 bases. Germline loops: CDR1 LNHDA, CDR2 SQIVND (reference sequence). Trimming removed 6 bases from V and 0 bases from J; junction bases left unmatched: 18. The length of the CDR3 is 21 residues. CDR3 amino acids: CASSSPTGTGGFRSSYNEQFF. CDR3 nucleotide sequence: TGTGCCAGTAGCTCCCCCACCGGGACAGGGGGCTTCCGCAGCTCCTACAATGAGCAGTTCTTC.

The CDR3 DNA is TGTGCCAGCAGCCAACCCGGCGGGGGTTACAATGAGCAGTTCTTC. It codes for CASSQPGGGYNEQFF. V and J are TRBV3-1 and TRBJ2-1, with 7 bases identical to TRBD2. CDR3 length: 15 amino acids. With V trimmed by 2 bases and J by 4 bases, 5 bases remained unmatched. CDR1 and CDR2 from the germline V gene are LGHDT and YNNKEL (reference sequence).

There are many counts of this clonotype. This chain links TRBV15 with TRBJ1-5; D is unresolved. CDR1 and CDR2 (germline): LNHNV, YYDKDF (reference sequence). Between the trimmed V and J ends, which lost 0 bases and 6 bases, there was a span of 12 bases. The CDR3 extends over 15 amino acids. The CDR3 region has the DNA TGTGCCACCAGCAGAGAATTCTCACACGGTCAGCCCCAGCATTTT. This translates into CATSREFSHGQPQHF. The full variable domain, in which reference TRBV15 and TRBJ1-5 provide the parts outside the CDR3, is DAMVIQNPRYQVTQFGKPVTLSCSQTLNHNVMYWYQQKSSQAPKLLFHYYDKDFNNEADTPDNFQSRRPNTSFCFLDIRSPGLGDTAMYLCATSREFSHGQPQHFGDGTRLSIL.

The sample holds a few counts of this clonotype. The chain recombines TRBV7-9 with TRBJ2-1; 13 positions match TRBD2. CDR1 and CDR2 (germline): SEHNR, FQNEAQ (reference sequence). J gave up 4 bases and V 10 bases, and 10 bases lay outside the gene matches. The CDR3 loop spans 16 amino acids. The CDR3 DNA is TGTGCCACCATACTAGCGGGAGGGGAACTTTACAATGAGCAGTTCTTC. Translated: CATILAGGELYNEQFF.

CDR3 in amino acids: CASSPPSGALTDTQYF. CDR3 bases: TGTGCCAGCAGCCCCCCTAGCGGGGCCCTCACAGATACGCAGTATTTT. The rearrangement links TRBV11-2 to TRBJ2-3; 9 nucleotides align to TRBD2. The CDR3 is 16 residues long. The V segment lost 5 bases and the J segment 2 bases; nucleotides outside the gene matches: 8. The germline V gene has CDR1 SGHAT and CDR2 FQNNGV.